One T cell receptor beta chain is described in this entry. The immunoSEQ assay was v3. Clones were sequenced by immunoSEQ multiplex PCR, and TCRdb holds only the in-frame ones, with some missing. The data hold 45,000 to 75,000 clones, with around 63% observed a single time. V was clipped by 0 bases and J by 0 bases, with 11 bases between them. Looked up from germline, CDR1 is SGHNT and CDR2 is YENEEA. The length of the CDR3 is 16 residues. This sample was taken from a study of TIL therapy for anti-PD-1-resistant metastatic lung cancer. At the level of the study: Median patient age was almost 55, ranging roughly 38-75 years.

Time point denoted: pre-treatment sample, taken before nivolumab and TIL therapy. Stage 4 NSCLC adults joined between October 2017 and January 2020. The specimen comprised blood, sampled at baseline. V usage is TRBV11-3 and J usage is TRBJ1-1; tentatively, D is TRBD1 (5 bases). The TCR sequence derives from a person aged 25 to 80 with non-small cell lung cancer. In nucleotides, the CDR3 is TGTGCCAGCAGCTTAGATGGGACCAGGATGAACACTGAAGCTTTCTTT. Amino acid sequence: CASSLDGTRMNTEAFF. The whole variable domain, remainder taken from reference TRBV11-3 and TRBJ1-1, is EAGVVQSPRYKIIEKKQPVAFWCNPISGHNTLYWYLQNLGQGPELLIRYENEEAVDDSQLPKDRFSAERLKGVDSTLKIQPAELGDSAVYLCASSLDGTRMNTEAFFGQGTRLTVV.